The T cell receptor beta chain under discussion was sequenced for a study of T cell repertoires in cytomegalovirus infection. Study results and caveats: Dominating the ex vivo response were TCR beta clonotypes that were CMV-specific and HLA-C-restricted.

This clonotype has just a few counts. The target antigen is unknown. TCRdb reanalysed the reads using MiXCR and keeps one entry per CDR3 protein. This table has nearly 700,000 distinct CDR3 sequences, approximately 33% appearing once. Germline CDR1 is MNHEY and CDR2 is SVGAGI. The CDR3 extends over 16 amino acids. V trimming: 4 bases; J trimming: 2 bases; junction bases outside the gene matches: 7. This clonotype was obtained from a human donor in good health (CMV status not recorded). Some clones in this sample may be carry-over from other donors' samples. The starting material was cultured PBMCs, obtained from culture after CMV antigen stimulation. V gene TRBV6-5 combines with J gene TRBJ2-2; 7 bases are a match to TRBD1. Here the CDR3 DNA reads TGTGCCAGCAGTTCTACGACAGGGAGAAACACCGGGGAGCTGTTTTTT. This gives the protein CASSSTTGRNTGELFF.